The 19 T cell receptor beta chains in this list originate from one sample, sequenced in a study of naive and memory T cell subsets. The beta constant-region primer was an equimolar mix of two oligonucleotides covering TRBC1 and TRBC2. Ligated cDNA was amplified by four rounds of PCR with nested alpha and beta constant-region primers and SP2. TCRdb used MiXCR to reprocess the UMI-ligation and nested PCR reads, holding one entry per CDR3 protein. The sample gives approximately 150,000 distinct CDR3 sequences, roughly 20% of which show up once; over 0.09% is in the top ten. No antigen is known for these receptors. Findings and limits, study-wide: Naive repertoires, especially CD8, held a few larger clonotypes, possibly memory cells re-expressing CD45RA.

The source material was naive CD4+ T cells from blood. The origin of the receptors is a human donor in good health.

This clonotype was recorded a few times. The chain uses TRBV6-1 and TRBJ2-6; tentatively, D is TRBD2 (5 bases). CDR1 MNHNS and CDR2 SASEGT come from the germline V gene. The CDR3 is 15 amino acids. Trimming shortened V by 2 bases and J by 2 bases, and 7 bases separated the two germline ends. The CDR3 loop reads CASSEMGAGANVLTF. In DNA, the CDR3 is TGTGCCAGCAGTGAAATGGGAGCTGGGGCCAACGTCCTGACTTTC.

This clonotype was detected many times. This sequence joins TRBV6-6 and TRBJ2-4; D is undetermined. This CDR3 spans 14 amino acids. CDR1 MNHNY and CDR2 SVGAGI come from the germline V gene (reference sequence). Between the trimmed V and J ends, which lost 5 bases and 1 base, there was a span of 9 bases. CDR3: CASSPPGAKNIQYF. As DNA, the CDR3 is TGTGCCAGCAGTCCGCCTGGGGCCAAAAACATTCAGTACTTC.

As for this clonotype: A much bigger clone sits one base away, suggesting this may be a read error. The V and J genes are TRBV6-6 and TRBJ1-1; D is perhaps TRBD1 (5 bases). Germline V gene lookup returns CDR1 MNHNY and CDR2 SVGAGI (reference sequence). The CDR3 covers 13 residues. As DNA, the CDR3 is TGTACCAGCATCCCTGGGGCACGCACTGAAGCTTTCTTT. This encodes CTSIPGARTEAFF.

The V and J genes are TRBV2 and TRBJ2-1, with 10 bases identical to TRBD2. Germline CDR1 is SNHLY and CDR2 is FYNNEI. V lost 6 bases to trimming and J lost 9 bases; unmatched junction nucleotides: 8. The CDR3 has 14 residues. The CDR3, as DNA: TGTGCCAGCAGCGGGACTAGCGAACCCCTTGAGCAGTTCTTC. It specifies CASSGTSEPLEQFF.

V gene TRBV28 combines with J gene TRBJ2-7; TRBD2 matches 14 bases. The J segment lost 7 bases and the V segment lost 5 bases, leaving 7 bases of the junction unmatched. CDR1 is MDHEN, CDR2 SYDVKM, per germline. The CDR3 loop spans 15 amino acids. The CDR3 DNA reads as TGTGCCAGCAGTCCACGGACTAGCGGGAGGAATGAGCAGTACTTC. It encodes CASSPRTSGRNEQYF. The full variable domain, with the rest looked up from reference TRBV28 and TRBJ2-7, is DVKVTQSSRYLVKRTGEKVFLECVQDMDHENMFWYRQDPGLGLRLIYFSYDVKMKEKGDIPEGYSVSREKKERFSLILESASTNQTSMYLCASSPRTSGRNEQYFGPGTRLTVT.

This clonotype was observed a few times. V gene TRBV28 combines with J gene TRBJ1-5, with unresolved D. The CDR3 has 12 residues. Trimming took 8 bases from V and 6 from J, leaving 11 bases between them. From germline, CDR1 is MDHEN and CDR2 SYDVKM. CDR3 sequence reads: CASGLIAQPQHF. The CDR3 region has the DNA TGTGCCAGCGGCTTAATAGCTCAGCCCCAGCATTTT.

The count of this clonotype is one. The chain has TRBV28 and TRBJ2-7; TRBD2 is a possible D gene (5 bases). Germline CDR1 and CDR2: MDHEN and SYDVKM. Trimming took off 7 bases at V and 1 base at J, with 17 bases between the two ends. This CDR3 is 15 amino acids long. CDR3 sequence: CASTGAGSGSYEQYF. Here the CDR3 DNA reads TGTGCCAGCACCGGCGCGGGCAGCGGATCCTACGAGCAGTACTTC.

This chain connects TRBV2 to TRBJ2-1; 12 bases agree with TRBD2. CDR1 is SNHLY and CDR2 is FYNNEI in the germline V gene. The CDR3 consists of 18 residues. Trimming at V came to 10 bases and at J to 0 bases, leaving 13 bases not matched to a gene. The CDR3 DNA reads as TGTGCCATCGGAGCTCGGACTAGCGGGGCTTTCTCCTACAATGAGCAGTTCTTC. Its translation: CAIGARTSGAFSYNEQFF.

This rearrangement joins TRBV7-6 to TRBJ2-3, with D perhaps TRBD1 (6 bases). The CDR3 spans 16 residues. With 4 bases removed from V and 2 bases from J, the gap between germline ends came to 16 bases. Germline CDR1 is SGHVS and CDR2 is FNYEAQ. This CDR3 reads CASSSSTGATTDTQYF. DNA for the CDR3: TGTGCCAGCAGCTCTTCGACAGGAGCTACCACAGATACGCAGTATTTT.

This clonotype was seen just once. The chain employs TRBV5-1 and TRBJ2-3; TRBD1 matches at 8 bases. This CDR3 has 16 amino acids. V was clipped by 0 bases and J by 2 bases; unmatched bases: 5. Germline V gene sequence: CDR1 SGHRS, CDR2 YFSETQ. CDR3 sequence: CASSLGIQGVTDTQYF. For the CDR3, the DNA is TGCGCCAGCAGCTTGGGTATACAGGGGGTCACAGATACGCAGTATTTT.

The sample holds a few counts of this clonotype. The V gene is TRBV7-2, the J gene TRBJ2-4; maybe TRBD1 (5 bases). Germline CDR1 reads SGHTA; CDR2 reads FQGNSA. The V gene lost 2 bases and the J gene lost 2 bases, with 13 bases spanning the gap. The CDR3 totals 16 residues. The CDR3 reads CASSLRSQGSKNIQYF. CDR3 sequence (DNA): TGTGCCAGCAGCTTAAGGTCCCAGGGCTCCAAAAACATTCAGTACTTC.

In this sample, this clonotype turned up a few times. The V and J genes are TRBV4-2 and TRBJ2-3; 11 bases map to TRBD2. V lost 2 bases to trimming and J lost 4 bases; unmatched junction nucleotides: 14. This CDR3 contains 19 residues. Germline V gives CDR1 LGHNA, CDR2 YNFKEQ. CDR3 DNA: TGTGCCAGCAGCCAAAATAGGGTAACTAGCGGGAGAGTGGCAGATACGCAGTATTTT. Its protein is CASSQNRVTSGRVADTQYF.

The sample holds a few counts of this clonotype. CDR3 region: CSVVLSTGANVLTF. The CDR3 DNA is TGCAGCGTTGTCTTGAGTACTGGGGCCAACGTCCTGACTTTC. This chain uses TRBV29-1 with TRBJ2-6, with no clear D. V gave up 4 bases and J gave up 2 bases, with 9 bases separating them. The germline CDR1 and CDR2 sequences are SQVTM and ANQGSEA. The CDR3 is 14 residues long. Full variable domain (outside the CDR3, taken from reference TRBV29-1 and TRBJ2-6): SAVISQKPSRDICQRGTSLTIQCQVDSQVTMMFWYRQQPGQSLTLIATANQGSEATYESGFVIDKFPISRPNLTFSTLTVSNMSPEDSSIYLCSVVLSTGANVLTFGAGSRLTVL.

The gene calls are TRBV20-1 and TRBJ2-1, with 9 positions matching TRBD2. Looked up from germline, CDR1 is DFQATT and CDR2 is SNEGSKA (reference sequence). The V gene end was trimmed by 6 bases and the J gene end by 7 bases; junction bases not matched to a gene: 16. This CDR3 region has 16 residues. CDR3 residues: CSAPGSGRFLWNEQFF. For the CDR3, the DNA is TGCAGTGCACCAGGTAGCGGGAGATTCTTATGGAATGAGCAGTTCTTC.

This clonotype has at least ten counts. The gene calls are TRBV12-3 or TRBV12-4 and TRBJ2-1; 8 nucleotides line up with TRBD2. CDR3 length: 17 residues. Trimming removed 2 bases from V and 4 bases from J; junction bases left unmatched: 10. CDR3 sequence reads: CASSLYPGRALYNEQFF. CDR3 sequence (DNA): TGTGCCAGCAGTTTATACCCCGGGAGGGCCTTATACAATGAGCAGTTCTTC.

The chain employs TRBV20-1 and TRBJ2-1; 7 nucleotides match TRBD2. This CDR3 contains 13 residues. V shed 3 bases and J 2 bases; nucleotides not matched to a gene: 1. Germline-derived CDR1 and CDR2 are DFQATT and SNEGSKA (reference sequence). The CDR3, as DNA: TGCAGTGCTAGCCGGGGGGCCTACAATGAGCAGTTCTTC. Residues: CSASRGAYNEQFF.

The V and J genes are TRBV6-2 or TRBV6-3 and TRBJ1-5; TRBD1 aligns across 7 bases. With V trimmed by 6 bases and J by 4 bases, 6 bases remained unmatched. The CDR3 is 14 amino acids. In germline, CDR1 is MNHEY, CDR2 SVGEGT. The CDR3 spells CASSQGQLNQPQHF. CDR3 nucleotides: TGTGCCAGCAGCCAGGGACAGTTAAATCAGCCCCAGCATTTT.

The V gene is TRBV6-5, the J gene TRBJ2-7; possible D gene TRBD1, 5 bases. Trimming removed 0 bases at V and 4 bases at J, with 7 bases between. Germline V gene data show CDR1 as MNHEY and CDR2 as SVGAGI. The CDR3 contains 13 residues. In DNA, the CDR3 is TGTGCCAGCAGTTACTCCCAGGGTTACGAGCAGTACTTC. This encodes CASSYSQGYEQYF.

This clonotype occurred many times. The chain recombines TRBV29-1 with TRBJ1-2; perhaps TRBD1 as D (6 bases). This CDR3 region has 15 residues. The V end was cut by 5 bases, the J end by 2 bases, with 18 bases between. Germline CDR1 is SQVTM and CDR2 is ANQGSEA. CDR3 nucleotides: TGCAGCGTTCGACAGGCCTCCCCGGGGAACTATGGCTACACCTTC. This gives the protein CSVRQASPGNYGYTF.